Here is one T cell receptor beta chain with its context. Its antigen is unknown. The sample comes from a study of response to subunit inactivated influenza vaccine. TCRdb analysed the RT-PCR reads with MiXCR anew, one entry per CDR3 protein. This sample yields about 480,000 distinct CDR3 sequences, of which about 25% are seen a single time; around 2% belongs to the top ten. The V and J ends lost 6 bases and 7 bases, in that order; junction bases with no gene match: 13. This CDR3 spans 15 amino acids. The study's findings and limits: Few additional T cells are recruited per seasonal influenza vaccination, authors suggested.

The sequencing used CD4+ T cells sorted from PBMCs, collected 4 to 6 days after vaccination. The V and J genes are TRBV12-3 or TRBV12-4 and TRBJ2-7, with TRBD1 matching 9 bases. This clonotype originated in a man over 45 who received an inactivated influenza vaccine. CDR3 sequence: CASSPGGTGSGEQYF. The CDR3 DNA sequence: TGTGCCAGCAGCCCCGGGGGGACAGGGTCGGGGGAGCAGTACTTC.